These T cell receptor beta chains were read from a single sample in a study of cytomegalovirus exposure and HLA in healthy donors. This table comes from immunoSEQ multiplex PCR, and its TCRdb copy is limited to in-frame clones, with some not included. This sample has about 160,000 clones; about four fifths occur once, and the top ten carry 1%. Source material: PBMCs. The origin of the receptors is a woman between 50 and 59 years old in good health and CMV-seropositive. Each CDR3 is given with its conserved first and last residue. D genes are given only for firm matches. A clone size is listed for some rows: how often the clone was seen (once, few, many), or a class if it is expanded.

d_call	v_call	j_call	clone_size	cdr3_aa	cdr3_nt
TRBD1	TRBV6-5	TRBJ1-1	NA	CASSPRGSNTEAFF	TGTGCCAGCAGTCCCAGGGGGTCGAACACTGAAGCTTTCTTT
NA	TRBV7-6	TRBJ2-7	NA	CASSPLNGYEQYF	TGTGCCAGCAGCCCACTCAACGGCTACGAGCAGTACTTC
TRBD1	TRBV7-2	TRBJ1-6	NA	CASSLSGTENSPLHF	TGTGCCAGCAGCCTATCCGGGACAGAGAATTCACCCCTCCACTTT
NA	TRBV9	TRBJ1-6	NA	CASSVDQQLSPLHF	TGTGCCAGCAGCGTAGACCAACAGCTTTCTCCCCTCCACTTT
TRBD2	TRBV5-6	TRBJ2-1	NA	CASSLGSGNEQFF	TGTGCCAGCAGCTTGGGTAGCGGGAACGAGCAGTTCTTC
TRBD1	TRBV5-1	TRBJ2-1	NA	CASSSGQGMNEQFF	TGCGCCAGCAGCTCGGGACAGGGTATGAATGAGCAGTTCTTC
NA	TRBV7-3	TRBJ2-2	NA	CASSLAATGELFF	TGTGCCAGCAGCTTAGCGGCGACCGGGGAGCTGTTTTTT
NA	TRBV9	TRBJ2-2	NA	CASSVGVRSTGELFF	TGTGCCAGCAGCGTAGGTGTACGTAGCACCGGGGAGCTGTTTTTT
NA	TRBV4-3	TRBJ1-1	NA	CASSQGIRNTEAFF	TGCGCCAGCAGCCAAGGTATCAGGAACACTGAAGCTTTCTTT
NA	TRBV2	TRBJ2-5	NA	CASSRSGLYQETQYF	TGTGCCAGCAGCCGGAGCGGGCTGTACCAAGAGACCCAGTACTTC
NA	TRBV7-8	TRBJ1-3	NA	CASSSRYGNTIYF	TGTGCCAGCAGCTCCCGTTATGGAAACACCATATATTTT
TRBD1	TRBV9	TRBJ1-5	few	CASSASGGWGNQPQHF	TGTGCCAGCAGCGCCTCAGGGGGCTGGGGCAATCAGCCCCAGCATTTT
NA	TRBV7-3	TRBJ1-1	NA	CASSVKAGTEAFF	TGTGCCAGCAGCGTGAAAGCGGGCACTGAAGCTTTCTTT
NA	TRBV11-3	TRBJ2-7	NA	CASSLGRGNYEQYF	TGTGCCAGCAGCTTAGGACGGGGGAACTACGAGCAGTACTTC
TRBD1	TRBV29-1	TRBJ1-2	NA	CSVRQGDGYTF	TGCAGCGTACGACAGGGGGACGGCTACACCTTC
NA	TRBV5-1	TRBJ2-5	NA	CASSFEAVRQETQYF	TGCGCCAGCAGCTTCGAGGCGGTGAGACAAGAGACCCAGTACTTC
TRBD1	TRBV9	TRBJ1-5	NA	CASSDGGQGGGPQHF	TGTGCCAGCAGCGACGGAGGACAGGGTGGTGGTCCCCAGCATTTT
TRBD1	TRBV9	TRBJ2-2	NA	CASSVRDSPGELFF	TGTGCCAGCAGCGTTAGGGACAGCCCCGGGGAGCTGTTTTTT
TRBD1	TRBV9	TRBJ2-2	NA	CASSVYGTGDTGELFF	TGTGCCAGCAGCGTATATGGGACAGGCGACACCGGGGAGCTGTTTTTT
NA	TRBV27	TRBJ2-7	NA	CASSSLQGKRYEQYF	TGTGCCAGCAGTTCCTTACAGGGTAAGCGCTACGAGCAGTACTTC
NA	TRBV7-2	TRBJ1-6	NA	CASSLEAANSPLHF	TGTGCCAGCAGCTTAGAAGCGGCGAATTCACCCCTCCACTTT
TRBD2	TRBV29-1	TRBJ2-1	NA	CSARPTSGELGEQFF	TGCAGCGCCCGCCCAACTAGCGGGGAGTTGGGTGAGCAGTTCTTC
NA	TRBV27	TRBJ1-1	NA	CASSSGGNTEAFF	TGTGCCAGCAGTTCGGGGGGGAACACTGAAGCTTTCTTT
TRBD2	TRBV4-3	TRBJ2-5	NA	CASSQVLAGALGTQYF	TGCGCCAGCAGCCAAGTTCTAGCGGGGGCCCTAGGGACCCAGTACTTC
NA	TRBV5-1	TRBJ2-2	NA	CASSLGGNTGELFF	TGCGCCAGCAGCTTGGGCGGAAACACCGGGGAGCTGTTTTTT
TRBD1	TRBV15	TRBJ1-4	NA	CATSGGQGWNEKLFF	TGTGCCACCAGCGGAGGACAGGGCTGGAATGAAAAACTGTTTTTT
NA	TRBV5-1	TRBJ1-2	NA	CASSPGPAEGGYTF	TGCGCCAGCAGCCCCGGGCCGGCGGAGGGAGGCTACACCTTC
NA	TRBV18	TRBJ1-5	NA	CASSPDTSNQPQHF	TGTGCCAGCTCACCCGACACTAGCAATCAGCCCCAGCATTTT
TRBD2	TRBV7-3	TRBJ2-1	NA	CASSSVTSGYNEQFF	TGTGCCAGCAGCTCCGTCACTAGCGGATACAATGAGCAGTTCTTC
TRBD2	TRBV19	TRBJ2-2	few	CASSRGGGSGELFF	TGTGCCAGTAGTCGCGGGGGGGGCTCCGGGGAGCTGTTTTTT
NA	TRBV5-1	TRBJ2-1	NA	CASSFREPFLEQFF	TGCGCCAGCAGCTTCAGGGAACCTTTTTTGGAGCAGTTCTTC
TRBD1	TRBV6-5	TRBJ1-1	NA	CASSYATGGTEAFF	TGTGCCAGCAGTTATGCTACAGGGGGCACTGAAGCTTTCTTT
TRBD1	TRBV5-8	TRBJ1-3	NA	CASSQGQGPTNTIYF	TGTGCCAGCAGCCAAGGACAGGGCCCCACAAACACCATATATTTT
TRBD1	TRBV28	TRBJ2-7	NA	CASSPRDRGPYEQYF	TGTGCCAGCAGCCCCAGGGACAGGGGGCCCTACGAGCAGTACTTC
TRBD2	TRBV10-3	TRBJ2-7	NA	CAISEVLATRGGITYEQYF	TGTGCCATCAGTGAGGTCCTAGCAACGCGGGGGGGTATCACCTACGAGCAGTACTTC
NA	TRBV19	TRBJ1-2	NA	CASRSVNYGYTF	TGTGCCAGTAGGTCTGTTAACTATGGCTACACCTTC
NA	TRBV9	TRBJ1-2	NA	CASSGRGLGGYTF	TGTGCCAGCAGCGGCAGGGGTCTCGGGGGCTACACCTTC
TRBD2	TRBV18	TRBJ2-3	NA	CASSPREARTDTQYF	TGTGCCAGCTCACCGCGGGAGGCCCGCACAGATACGCAGTATTTT
NA	TRBV7-3	TRBJ2-6	NA	CASSPSGSGANVLTF	TGTGCCAGCAGCCCTTCGGGATCTGGGGCCAACGTCCTGACTTTC
NA	TRBV6-7	TRBJ1-5	NA	CASSYSNRSTGDFPTNQPQHF	TGTGCCAGCAGTTACTCGAATCGGTCCACCGGGGACTTCCCTACCAATCAGCCCCAGCATTTT
TRBD1	TRBV19	TRBJ2-5	once	CATRDSWQETQYF	TGTGCCACCCGGGACAGTTGGCAAGAGACCCAGTACTTC
TRBD2	TRBV18	TRBJ2-3	once	CASSPQTSGNTDTQYF	TGTGCCAGCTCACCACAGACGAGCGGGAACACAGATACGCAGTATTTT
NA	TRBV11-3	TRBJ2-3	NA	CASSLGRSTDTQYF	TGTGCCAGCAGCTTGGGGAGAAGCACAGATACGCAGTATTTT
NA	TRBV7-3	TRBJ2-3	NA	CASSSGADTQYF	TGCGCCAGCAGCTCCGGAGCAGATACGCAGTATTTT
NA	TRBV5-1	TRBJ2-5	NA	CASSLQYQETQYF	TGCGCCAGCAGCTTGCAGTACCAAGAGACCCAGTACTTC
TRBD1	TRBV2	TRBJ1-4	NA	CASSELGGLTGQEDEKLFF	TGTGCCAGCAGTGAATTGGGCGGATTGACCGGACAGGAGGACGAAAAACTGTTTTTT
NA	TRBV5-1	TRBJ1-1	NA	CASSPLGGNTEAFF	TGCGCCAGCAGCCCTTTGGGAGGGAACACTGAAGCTTTCTTT
NA	TRBV27	TRBJ2-7	NA	CASSSTGEEQYF	TGTGCCAGCAGTTCTACAGGAGAAGAGCAGTACTTC
TRBD2	TRBV18	TRBJ2-3	NA	CASSSGLAGRDTQYF	TGTGCCAGCTCATCTGGACTAGCGGGCCGCGATACGCAGTATTTT
TRBD1	TRBV18	TRBJ1-5	NA	CASSLWTGSGNQPQHF	TGTGCCAGCTCACTCTGGACAGGGAGCGGCAATCAGCCCCAGCATTTT
TRBD2	TRBV5-1	TRBJ2-1	NA	CASSLVAGNNEQFF	TGCGCCAGCAGCTTGGTAGCGGGGAACAATGAGCAGTTCTTC